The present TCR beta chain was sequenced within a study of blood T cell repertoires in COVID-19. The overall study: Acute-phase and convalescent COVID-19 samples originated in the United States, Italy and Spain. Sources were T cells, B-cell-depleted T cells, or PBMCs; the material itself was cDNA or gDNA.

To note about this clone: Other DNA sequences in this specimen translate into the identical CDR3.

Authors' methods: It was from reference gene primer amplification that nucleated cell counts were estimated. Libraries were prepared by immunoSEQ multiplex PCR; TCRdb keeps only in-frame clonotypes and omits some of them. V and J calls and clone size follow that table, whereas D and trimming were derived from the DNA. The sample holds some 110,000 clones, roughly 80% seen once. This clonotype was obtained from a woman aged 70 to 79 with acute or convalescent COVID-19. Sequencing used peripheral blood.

The chain's CDR3 is CASSQLETQYF. The CDR3 nucleotides are TGTGCCAGCAGCCAACTAGAGACCCAGTACTTC. The V call is TRBV3-1 (or the pseudogene TRBV3-2), the J call TRBJ2-5, with no clear D. This CDR3 contains 11 residues. Trimming removed 2 bases at V and 4 bases at J, with 2 bases between. Germline assignment: CDR1 LGHDT and CDR2 YNNKEL (reference sequence).